Below, 26 T cell receptor beta chains from the same sample are listed, as sequenced in a study of cytomegalovirus exposure and HLA in healthy donors. PCR amplification relied on 60 Vbeta primers (plus 13 Jbeta primers). Using immunoSEQ multiplex PCR, the repertoire was profiled, and TCRdb retains in-frame clones only, with some absent. Here the sample spans roughly 180,000 clones, nearly 80% being singletons. The sequenced sample was PBMCs. The source of these receptors is a female donor in good health and CMV-seronegative.

This chain links TRBV2 with TRBJ2-3; 10 positions match TRBD2. The CDR3 runs to 17 residues. In germline, CDR1 is SNHLY, CDR2 FYNNEI. Trimming took 9 bases from V and 0 from J; bases not matched to a gene: 12. The CDR3 sequence: CASPGLATSPSTDTQYF. The CDR3 DNA sequence: TGTGCCAGTCCGGGACTAGCGACCTCCCCTAGCACAGATACGCAGTATTTT.

The chain combines TRBV9 with TRBJ2-7, with D tentatively TRBD2 (5 bases). Germline loops: CDR1 SGDLS, CDR2 YYNGEE. Deletions cut 0 bases from V and 1 base from J, with 8 bases between. The CDR3 contains 14 residues. The CDR3, as DNA: TGTGCCAGCAGCGTAGGAGGGAAATCCTACGAGCAGTACTTC. Its protein product is CASSVGGKSYEQYF.

This clone appeared a single time. The gene calls are TRBV18 and TRBJ2-7, with 14 nucleotides matching TRBD2. The ends lost 4 bases at V and 4 bases at J; junction bases unmatched: 6. From germline, CDR1 is KGHSH and CDR2 LQKENI. The CDR3 has 16 amino acids. The CDR3 nucleotides are TGTGCCAGCTCACGGGCCGGGACTAGCGGGGGTTACGAGCAGTACTTC. The encoded protein is CASSRAGTSGGYEQYF.

The rearrangement uses TRBV15 and TRBJ2-5; weak D call: TRBD2 (6 bases). The germline CDR1 and CDR2 sequences are LNHNV and YYDKDF (reference sequence). CDR3 size: 14 residues. The V gene lost 5 bases and the J gene lost 5 bases, with 15 bases spanning the gap. The chain's CDR3 is CATSALGGRETQYF. CDR3 in DNA: TGTGCCACCAGCGCCCTTGGAGGGAGGGAGACCCAGTACTTC.

This clone has more than one count but fewer than ten. The chain links TRBV2 to TRBJ2-2; TRBD1 aligns across 10 bases. CDR3 length: 15 residues. The ends lost 7 bases at V and 2 bases at J; junction bases unmatched: 4. Germline V gene data show CDR1 as SNHLY and CDR2 as FYNNEI. CDR3 DNA: TGTGCCAGCAAGACAGGGGGCTATAACACCGGGGAGCTGTTTTTT. Its protein is CASKTGGYNTGELFF. Full variable domain (remainder filled in from reference TRBV2 and TRBJ2-2): EPEVTQTPSHQVTQMGQEVILRCVPISNHLYFYWYRQILGQKVEFLVSFYNNEISEKSEIFDDQFSVERPDGSNFTLKIRSTKLEDSAMYFCASKTGGYNTGELFFGEGSRLTVL.

The CDR3, as DNA: TGTGCCAGTCAGCGGGGACGAACTGAGGAAAAACTGTTTTTT. It specifies CASQRGRTEEKLFF. This chain uses TRBV19 with TRBJ1-4; weak D call: TRBD1 (5 bases). CDR3 length: 14 residues. Germline lookup yields CDR1 LNHDA and CDR2 SQIVND (reference sequence). The V end lost 8 bases, the J end lost 8 bases, and 18 bases lay between the germline ends. Combining the CDR3 with reference TRBV19 and TRBJ1-4 gives the whole variable domain DGGITQSPKYLFRKEGQNVTLSCEQNLNHDAMYWYRQDPGQGLRLIYYSQIVNDFQKGDIAEGYSVSREKKESFPLTVTSAQKNPTAFYLCASQRGRTEEKLFFGSGTQLSVL.

This clone has a single count. V and J are TRBV7-2 and TRBJ2-7; perhaps TRBD2 as D (7 bases). V was shortened by 4 bases and J by 7 bases, with 17 bases between the two germline ends. The V gene's germline CDR1 is SGHTA and CDR2 FQGNSA. The CDR3 length is 14 residues. CDR3: CASSSNRGAEEQYF. Here the CDR3 DNA reads TGTGCCAGCAGCTCGAACCGGGGGGCAGAGGAGCAGTACTTC.

The V call is TRBV27, the J call TRBJ1-2; 8 positions agree with TRBD1. Germline assignment: CDR1 MNHEY and CDR2 SMNVEV (reference sequence). V lost 8 bases and J lost 0; bases outside the gene matches: 8. The length of the CDR3 is 15 residues. The CDR3 loop reads CASRGTTGANYGYTF. CDR3 DNA sequence: TGTGCCAGCCGGGGAACGACAGGGGCTAACTATGGCTACACCTTC.

In its sample, this clone was seen once. The genes are TRBV27 and TRBJ1-1; TRBD1 matches 8 bases. The CDR3 sequence is 16 residues long. V trimming: 6 bases; J trimming: 6 bases; junction bases outside the gene matches: 15. The germline V gene encodes CDR1 MNHEY and CDR2 SMNVEV (reference sequence). As DNA, the CDR3 is TGTGCCAGCAGAGGGAACAGGGGGAGTATTATTTCTGAAGCTTTCTTT. This translates into CASRGNRGSIISEAFF.

J is TRBJ1-6 and V is TRBV27, with D unresolved. Germline assignment: CDR1 MNHEY and CDR2 SMNVEV (reference sequence). V lost 2 bases, J lost 6 bases, and 8 bases lay in between. The CDR3 runs 14 residues. CDR3 in amino acids: CASSLPQFNSPLHF. DNA for the CDR3: TGTGCCAGCAGTTTACCGCAGTTTAATTCACCCCTCCACTTT.

There are a few counts of this clone. The gene calls are TRBV5-6 and TRBJ1-2; D is ambiguous. Germline values: CDR1 SGHDT, CDR2 YYEEEE. The V end lost 1 base, the J end lost 4 bases, and 17 bases lay between the germline ends. CDR3 length: 16 amino acids. Written as DNA, the CDR3 is TGTGCCAGCAGCTTGCGGCAGGCTCCATCTGGCTATGGCTACACCTTC. Translating gives CASSLRQAPSGYGYTF. Full variable domain (rest looked up from reference TRBV5-6 and TRBJ1-2): DAGVTQSPTHLIKTRGQQVTLRCSPKSGHDTVSWYQQALGQGPQFIFQYYEEEERQRGNFPDRFSGHQFPNYSSELNVNALLLGDSALYLCASSLRQAPSGYGYTFGSGTRLTVV.

CDR3 residues: CASSQDVPPVNEQFF. The CDR3 bases are TGTGCCAGCAGCCAAGATGTTCCCCCAGTAAATGAGCAGTTCTTC. This sequence joins TRBV4-2 and TRBJ2-1; D is unresolved. CDR1 is LGHNA, CDR2 YNFKEQ, per germline. The V gene lost 0 bases and the J gene lost 7 bases, with 13 bases spanning the gap. CDR3 length: 15 amino acids.

Note on this clone: Other DNA sequences of this sample code for an identical CDR3. The chain employs TRBV28 and TRBJ2-5, with D maybe TRBD2 (6 bases). CDR3 length: 13 residues. CDR1 is MDHEN and CDR2 is SYDVKM in the germline V gene. V lost 3 bases and J 2 bases, leaving 7 bases between the germline ends. This CDR3 is CASSFGGQETQYF. The CDR3 DNA is TGTGCCAGCAGTTTTGGGGGGCAAGAGACCCAGTACTTC.

The chain combines TRBV25-1 with TRBJ2-3, with a tentative D call TRBD2 (6 bases). V gave up 4 bases and J gave up 7 bases, with 9 bases separating them. CDR3 length: 12 residues. CDR1 MGHDK and CDR2 SYGVNS come from the germline V gene. CDR3 bases: TGTGCCAGCAGTGGAGGACTATATACGCAGTATTTT. It encodes CASSGGLYTQYF.

This chain uses TRBV7-2 with TRBJ2-5; D unclear. The CDR3 has 15 residues. The V gene lost 4 bases and the J gene lost 2 bases, with 14 bases spanning the gap. Germline V lookup: CDR1 SGHTA, CDR2 FQGNSA. CDR3 DNA sequence: TGTGCCAGCAGCTCCCTTTTTACATCTCAAGAGACCCAGTACTTC. Residues: CASSSLFTSQETQYF.

This chain joins TRBV5-1 and TRBJ1-6; D gene ambiguous. Trimming took 4 bases from V and 7 from J, leaving 12 bases between them. From germline, CDR1 is SGHRS and CDR2 YFSETQ. This CDR3 contains 14 residues. The CDR3 loop reads CASSLRQANSPLHF. CDR3 nucleotides: TGCGCCAGCAGCCTCCGACAAGCCAATTCACCCCTCCACTTT.

This clone has just one count. This chain joins TRBV7-6 and TRBJ1-2; TRBD1 aligns across 9 bases. Germline CDR1 is SGHVS and CDR2 is FNYEAQ. The ends lost 4 bases at V and 8 bases at J; junction bases unmatched: 5. The CDR3 is 13 residues long. CDR3 DNA sequence: TGTGCCAGCAGCTCCGGGACAGGGAAGGGCTACACCTTC. This encodes CASSSGTGKGYTF.

This chain links TRBV11-2 with TRBJ2-7; the D is unclear. Trimming took off 5 bases at V and 5 bases at J, with 19 bases between the two ends. Germline V gene data show CDR1 as SGHAT and CDR2 as FQNNGV. This CDR3 comprises 15 residues. In nucleotides, the CDR3 is TGTGCCAGCAGCAACCATCGGGTACTAAACCACGAGCAGTACTTC. This sequence encodes CASSNHRVLNHEQYF.

CDR3 residues: CASSPGDRGYEQYF. CDR3 coding DNA: TGTGCCAGCAGCCCGGGGGACAGGGGGTACGAGCAGTACTTC. V is TRBV11-3 and J is TRBJ2-7; 11 nucleotides match TRBD1. V was clipped by 5 bases and J by 4 bases; unmatched bases: 4. The germline CDR1 and CDR2 sequences are SGHNT and YENEEA. This CDR3 is 14 amino acids long.

The rearrangement uses TRBV7-2 and TRBJ2-5, with 7 bases lining up with TRBD2. CDR1 is SGHTA and CDR2 is FQGNSA in the germline V gene. After removal of 1 base from V and 1 base from J, the junction contained 6 bases not matched to a gene. CDR3 size: 16 residues. The CDR3: CASSLGDGGSQETQYF. The CDR3 bases are TGTGCCAGCAGCTTAGGGGACGGGGGGTCCCAAGAGACCCAGTACTTC.

V is TRBV7-2 and J is TRBJ2-3; the match to TRBD1 covers 7 bases. The J segment lost 4 bases and the V segment lost 3 bases, leaving 4 bases of the junction unmatched. The germline V gene has CDR1 SGHTA and CDR2 FQGNSA. The CDR3 has 14 amino acids. The CDR3 DNA sequence: TGTGCCAGCAGCTTTACGCAGGGGGCAGATACGCAGTATTTT. Amino acid sequence: CASSFTQGADTQYF.

The chain links TRBV15 to TRBJ2-3; D is perhaps TRBD2 (6 bases). The length of the CDR3 is 16 residues. Trimming left V 0 bases short and J 1 base short, with 11 bases between. Germline-derived CDR1 and CDR2 are LNHNV and YYDKDF (reference sequence). The CDR3 DNA reads as TGTGCCACCAGCAGAGACCCTTCTAGCGGCACAGATACGCAGTATTTT. Translated: CATSRDPSSGTDTQYF.

This chain's CDR3 is CASSLENRGNEQFF. DNA for the CDR3: TGTGCCAGCAGCTTAGAGAACAGGGGGAATGAGCAGTTCTTC. The rearrangement uses TRBV11-3 and TRBJ2-1, with 8 bases aligning to TRBD1. Losses at the gene ends were 0 bases for V and 7 bases for J; bases not matched to a gene: 2. This CDR3 spans 14 amino acids. Germline CDR1 SGHNT, CDR2 YENEEA.

The count of this clone is one. The rearrangement joins TRBV7-2 to TRBJ2-3; 11 bases match TRBD2. CDR1 and CDR2 (germline): SGHTA, FQGNSA. J gave up 6 bases and V 4 bases, and 3 bases lay outside the gene matches. CDR3 length equals 14 residues. The CDR3: CASSSSGRWDTQYF. CDR3 DNA: TGTGCCAGCAGCTCTAGCGGGAGGTGGGATACGCAGTATTTT.

The chain uses TRBV10-3 and TRBJ1-2; no reliable D call. Deletions cut 3 bases from V and 6 bases from J, with 8 bases between. In germline, CDR1 is ENHRY, CDR2 SYGVKD. The CDR3 sequence is 12 residues long. CDR3 nucleotides: TGTGCCATCAGTGAAGGCGGGGATGGCTACACCTTC. It yields the protein CAISEGGDGYTF.

The chain uses TRBV13 and TRBJ1-2, with D perhaps TRBD1 (6 bases). Trimming took 5 bases from V and 7 from J, leaving 17 bases between them. Germline V gene lookup returns CDR1 PRHDT and CDR2 FYEKMQ (reference sequence). The CDR3 runs to 14 residues. In nucleotides, the CDR3 is TGTGCCAGCAGCCTATTCGGGGGGCAGGGTGGCTACACCTTC. Protein product: CASSLFGGQGGYTF.